This TCR beta chain appears in the sequencing data of a study of blood T cell repertoires in COVID-19. Study information: COVID-19 samples, acute and convalescent, were from the United States, Italy and Spain. T cells, B-cell-depleted T cells, or PBMCs provided the cDNA or gDNA that served as material.

Per the original data handling: Reference gene primers were amplified, and this amplification served to estimate nucleated cell counts. Repertoires were generated with immunoSEQ multiplex PCR, while TCRdb's copy carries only in-frame clones and drops some. V, J and clone size are taken as reported in that table, and D and trimming were inferred from the DNA itself. This table has under 200,000 clones, about 82% appearing once. Sequencing was performed on peripheral blood. This sequence was found in a woman in her twenties or thirties with acute or convalescent COVID-19.

Written as DNA, the CDR3 is TGTGCCAGCAGTTACCTGGCGGGGTCCCTCACCGGGGAGCTGTTTTTT. This codes for CASSYLAGSLTGELFF. The chain employs TRBV6-2 or TRBV6-3 and TRBJ2-2; D might be TRBD2 (6 bases). Germline V CDR1 and CDR2: MNHEY, SVGEGT. This CDR3 is built from 16 residues. Trimming stripped 2 bases from V and 4 bases from J, with 14 bases between.